A selection of T cell receptor beta chains follows, all from one sample in a study of cytomegalovirus exposure and HLA in healthy donors. The table came from immunoSEQ multiplex PCR; TCRdb's copy has only in-frame clones and leaves some out. This sample has 85,000 to 130,000 clones; approximately 73% occur once, and the top ten carry about 4%. Sequenced: PBMCs. The receptors were gathered from a woman aged 45-60 years in good health and CMV-seropositive. Both conserved end residues are trimmed from each CDR3. The D gene is left open where the match is weak. Expanded clones are given a class, and other clones once, few, many or no size at all.

cdr3_aa,d_call,v_call,clone_size
ASSLEARNEQF,.,TRBV7-8,.
ASSFSSLNTEAF,.,TRBV5-1,.
ASSPRLGTANTGELF,TRBD1,TRBV19,.
ASSLRGSYNEQF,.,TRBV28,.
SVVREYGYT,.,TRBV29-1,.
ASSLQGPTFLNTEAF,TRBD1,TRBV5-1,.
ASSPARQERETQY,.,TRBV7-9,.
ASSKERVAKNIQY,.,TRBV7-8,.
ASRLTVNTGELF,.,TRBV19,few
ASSLSLTGAVDEQY,TRBD1,TRBV5-1,.
ASSLVPEDQPQH,.,TRBV5-1,few
ASSLQGLWTEAF,TRBD1,TRBV5-1,.
ASSQDWRGSTVYGYT,.,TRBV4-1,.
ASRTGMGSTDTQY,.,TRBV6-1,.
ASSQWDRGKETQY,TRBD1,TRBV4-1,.
ASSLDRNYGYT,.,TRBV5-1,once
ASRYEREVDTQY,TRBD2,TRBV4-2,.
ASRQGLSSGANVLT,TRBD1,TRBV19,few
ASSSPRLAGASTDTQY,TRBD2,TRBV27,.
ASSVDLNTEAF,.,TRBV9,.